The entry below gives a single T cell receptor beta chain sequence along with its context. Some clones are missing from TCRdb's copy, which holds only in-frame ones; the method was immunoSEQ multiplex PCR. Among more than 300,000 clones listed, 86% were seen once. Germline assignment: CDR1 MNHNS and CDR2 SASEGT. This CDR3 is built from 14 residues. V dropped 3 bases and J dropped 1 base, with 9 bases sitting between them. The sample is drawn from a study of blood T cell repertoires in COVID-19. For the study at large: Sample material is recorded as cDNA or gDNA derived from T cells, B-cell-depleted T cells, or PBMCs.

Material for sequencing was peripheral blood. The rearrangement links TRBV6-1 to TRBJ2-5; D is perhaps TRBD1 (5 bases). The clonotype was recovered from a woman in her forties or fifties with acute or convalescent COVID-19. The CDR3 reads CASSDRVPQETQYF. As DNA, the CDR3 is TGTGCCAGCAGTGACAGGGTTCCCCAAGAGACCCAGTACTTC.